The rows below give T cell receptor beta chains drawn from one sample of a study of regulatory T cells in long-lasting Graves disease. TCRdb itself ran the multiplex PCR reads through MiXCR, one entry per CDR3 protein. The sample yields fewer than 500,000 distinct CDR3 sequences, 15% to 20% seen once. The same sample was also studied in work on T cells in Graves' hyperthyroidism and ophthalmopathy.

The sequences come from peripheral blood mononuclear cells (PBMCs), collected at new diagnosis, from a patient treated with antithyroid drugs. The receptors were gathered from a man aged 35 to 55 with Graves disease. Both conserved end residues are part of each CDR3. D genes are given only for firm matches. Rows may omit the clone size; those that give it use once, few, many or a size class.

>NA|TRBJ2-1|TRBV12-3/TRBV12-4|few
CASSFAHEQFF
>NA|TRBJ1-2|TRBV6-1|many
CASSEAHSNYGYTF
>NA|TRBJ2-1|TRBV27|many
CASSRRGPSGHNEQFF
>TRBD2|TRBJ2-2|TRBV6-2/TRBV6-3|NA
CASIKTSGSPGELFF
>TRBD1|TRBJ2-7|TRBV19|NA
CASSIVFGDRDYEQYF
>TRBD1|TRBJ2-3|TRBV7-9|few
CASGYRGSTTDTQYF
>NA|TRBJ2-2|TRBV30|NA
CAWNLAWTGELFF
>NA|TRBJ2-7|TRBV5-1|many
CASSPRDTGYEQYF
>NA|TRBJ2-3|TRBV29-1|many
CSVEAGVTDTQYF
>NA|TRBJ2-2|TRBV11-2|few
CASSFGGMITGELFF
>TRBD2|TRBJ2-7|TRBV20-1|many
CSARDDGLAATYEQYF
>NA|TRBJ1-1|TRBV29-1|many
CSVRQGNTEAFF
>NA|TRBJ2-7|TRBV11-2|many
CASSSVGGGYYEQYF
>NA|TRBJ2-1|TRBV12-5|many
CASGFRGTSSYNEQFF
>NA|TRBJ2-6|TRBV28|NA
CASGEISGANVLTF
>NA|TRBJ1-5|TRBV11-2|many
CASSLDGRVDQPQHF
>TRBD1|TRBJ2-7|TRBV6-1|few
CASSEAHRGTSYEQYF
>NA|TRBJ1-4|TRBV18|few
CASSPPRTGTTNEKLFF
>TRBD2|TRBJ2-7|TRBV6-7|NA
CASKTSGRVDEQYF
>NA|TRBJ1-4|TRBV3-1|NA
CASGTAVTNEKLFF
>NA|TRBJ2-7|TRBV12-3/TRBV12-4|NA
CASSFSGLVYF
>TRBD2|TRBJ2-1|TRBV27|many
CASSFSSGLRPNEQFF
>NA|TRBJ2-3|TRBV30|many
CAWGVGKGSTDTQYF
>NA|TRBJ1-2|TRBV3-1|many
CASSTGDGANYGYTF
>NA|TRBJ2-7|TRBV15|many
CATSRDHGSYEQYF
>TRBD1|TRBJ1-5|TRBV24-1|few
CATSDPDRVQPQHF
>NA|TRBJ2-7|TRBV28|few
CASSLQTYEQYF
>NA|TRBJ2-2|TRBV11-3|many
CASSLDIVTGELFF
>NA|TRBJ1-4|TRBV10-3|NA
CAISEEGGALNEKLFF
>TRBD1|TRBJ2-7|TRBV28|many
CASSPTGGLSSYEQYF
>TRBD1|TRBJ2-5|TRBV20-1|few
CSARATGVETQYF
>TRBD2|TRBJ2-7|TRBV12-3/TRBV12-4|NA
CASTVAGVSYEQYF
>TRBD2|TRBJ2-3|TRBV11-3|many
CASSPGTSGSSDTQYF